Listed here are 2 T cell receptor beta chains from one sample, sequenced in a study of T and B cells in COVID-19 patients. TRB was amplified from about 260-540 ng of blood genomic DNA. BIOMED2 TRB-A/B primer pools were used in multiplex TRB PCR. TCRdb redid the calling of the multiplex PCR reads with MiXCR, one entry per CDR3 protein. The sample consists of about 8,900 distinct CDR3 sequences, about 40% of them appearing once. The sequenced material came from blood. The receptors originated from a human donor with active COVID-19.

The V gene is TRBV5-6, the J gene TRBJ2-7; 9 positions agree with TRBD1. Germline CDR1 is SGHDT and CDR2 is YYEEEE. The CDR3 sequence is 14 residues long. Trimming took 0 bases from V and 4 from J; bases not matched to a gene: 2. In DNA form, the CDR3 reads TGTGCCAGCAGCTTGGCCGGGACAGGGTACGAGCAGTACTTC. Encoded protein: CASSLAGTGYEQYF.

This clonotype was counted a few times. The chain joins TRBV7-2 to TRBJ1-1; no definite D call. V was pared by 1 base and J by 0 bases, with 15 bases between. The germline V gene has CDR1 SGHTA and CDR2 FQGNSA. The CDR3 loop spans 17 amino acids. This CDR3 reads CASSLGIGGRMNTEAFF. CDR3 DNA sequence: TGTGCCAGCAGCTTAGGGATTGGAGGGCGCATGAACACTGAAGCTTTCTTT.